The T cell receptor beta chain under discussion was sequenced for a study of shared clonotypes between healthy human individuals. Across the study: Those who served as donors were a couple of women and three men between the ages of 18 and 49.

This CDR3 contains 13 residues. Looked up from germline, CDR1 is SGHAT and CDR2 is FQNNGV. Trimming took off 2 bases at V and 4 bases at J, with 5 bases between the two ends. Study-wide results and limits: Rarefaction exposed incomplete sorted-subset sequencing despite large depth.

Points on this clone: Its antigen is currently unknown.

CD45RO-negative, CCR7-selected cells formed the naive CD8 fraction, which excluded terminally differentiated effector memory CD45RA+ cells. Original methodology: Junction-only immunoSEQ sequences carried no quality scores, so filtering differed. Clones were sequenced by immunoSEQ multiplex PCR, and TCRdb holds only the in-frame ones, with some missing. For V, J and clone size, that table is used; D and trimming come from the DNA. The sample holds about 2.2 million clones, 85% to 95% seen once. V gene TRBV11-2 combines with J gene TRBJ2-2; D is undetermined. This receptor was obtained from a man between 18 and 35 years old in good health. Some clones in this sample may be carry-over from other donors' samples. The source material was naive CD8+ T cells from PBMCs. The CDR3 here is CASSLRTTGELFF. DNA for the CDR3: TGTGCCAGCAGCTTACGGACCACCGGGGAGCTGTTTTTT. The full variable domain, with the rest looked up from reference TRBV11-2 and TRBJ2-2, is EAGVAQSPRYKIIEKRQSVAFWCNPISGHATLYWYQQILGQGPKLLIQFQNNGVVDDSQLPKDRFSAERLKGVDSTLKIQPAKLEDSAVYLCASSLRTTGELFFGEGSRLTVL.